Shown below are 28 T cell receptor beta chains from a single sample sequenced in a study of long-term antiretroviral therapy in people with HIV. A v3.0 immunoSEQ assay was performed at survey level. Sequencing was performed with immunoSEQ multiplex PCR; in TCRdb, only in-frame clones are kept and a portion is missing. This sample has some 25,000 clones, with 82% found just once. Here the sequenced sample was unsorted PBMCs, taken 1.1 years before starting antiretroviral therapy. These receptors all stem from a woman aged 30 to 39 with HIV.

The J gene is TRBJ1-5, the V gene TRBV27; 7 nucleotides agree with TRBD1. The CDR3 is 15 amino acids. J gave up 0 bases and V 5 bases, and 4 bases lay outside the gene matches. Germline CDR1 and CDR2: MNHEY and SMNVEV (reference sequence). CDR3 residues: CASSEGAISNQPQHF. CDR3 nucleotides: TGTGCCAGCAGTGAGGGGGCTATTAGCAATCAGCCCCAGCATTTT.

J is TRBJ2-3 and V is TRBV4-1, with D unclear. Trimming stripped 0 bases from V and 4 bases from J, with 5 bases between. This CDR3 region has 13 residues. Germline-derived CDR1 and CDR2 are MGHRA and YSYEKL. In DNA form, the CDR3 reads TGCGCCAGCAGCCAAGAACAGCCAGATACGCAGTATTTT. Protein product: CASSQEQPDTQYF.

This chain links TRBV2 with TRBJ1-5, with a possible D match to TRBD1 (6 bases). Germline lookup yields CDR1 SNHLY and CDR2 FYNNEI. V was trimmed by 4 bases and J by 0 bases, leaving 10 bases between them. This CDR3 region has 15 residues. CDR3 bases: TGTGCCAGCAGTGGCCGGGGGCGTAGCAATCAGCCCCAGCATTTT. Protein product: CASSGRGRSNQPQHF.

This clone was detected only a few times. CDR3 sequence: CASSSDGKRNEKLFF. In nucleotides, the CDR3 is TGTGCCAGCAGTAGTGACGGCAAGCGGAATGAAAAACTGTTTTTT. The V call is TRBV2, the J call TRBJ1-4, with D unresolved. Germline V CDR1 and CDR2: SNHLY, FYNNEI. This CDR3 region has 15 residues. Trimming stripped 5 bases from V and 5 bases from J, with 15 bases between.

The rearrangement joins TRBV30 to TRBJ2-3, with 7 bases identical to TRBD2. Germline V gene lookup returns CDR1 GTSNPN and CDR2 SVGIG (reference sequence). The CDR3 length is 13 residues. J lost 5 bases, V lost 4 bases, and 6 bases had no gene match. The CDR3 region has the DNA TGTGCCTGGATCGGCGGGGGAGGAGATACGCAGTATTTT. Protein sequence: CAWIGGGGDTQYF.

This clone occurred a few times. The gene calls are TRBV25-1 and TRBJ1-3, with D uncertain. Per germline, CDR1 MGHDK and CDR2 SYGVNS. The CDR3 totals 13 residues. Trimming took off 11 bases at V and 7 bases at J, with 18 bases between the two ends. CDR3 amino acids: CARQAWVGNTIYF. The CDR3 DNA reads as TGTGCCCGTCAAGCATGGGTGGGGAACACCATATATTTT.

The rearrangement links TRBV15 to TRBJ1-3; no firm D call. V lost 6 bases, J lost 0 bases, and 3 bases lay in between. CDR3 length: 12 amino acids. Germline-derived CDR1 and CDR2 are LNHNV and YYDKDF (reference sequence). The CDR3 coding sequence is TGTGCCACCAGGACCTCTGGAAACACCATATATTTT. Its translation is CATRTSGNTIYF.

This clone has only a few counts. DNA of the CDR3: TGTGCCAGCTCACCACTGCAGGGCGAGACCCAGTACTTC. This encodes CASSPLQGETQYF. This rearrangement joins TRBV18 to TRBJ2-5; possible D gene TRBD1, 5 bases. The CDR3 is made up of 13 amino acids. In germline, CDR1 is KGHSH, CDR2 LQKENI. Trimming cost V 1 base and J 5 bases, with 8 bases left between them.

This clone was counted only a few times. This chain links TRBV5-1 with TRBJ1-6; 7 nucleotides line up with TRBD1. There are 16 residues in the CDR3. In germline, CDR1 is SGHRS, CDR2 YFSETQ. With 4 bases clipped from V and 10 bases from J, the junction kept 14 bases outside the gene matches. The CDR3 reads CASSPDAGGRYSPLHF. The CDR3 DNA reads TGCGCCAGCAGCCCGGACGCAGGGGGGCGGTACTCACCCCTCCACTTT.

This sequence joins TRBV30 and TRBJ2-3; D may match TRBD1 or TRBD2 (6 bases each). The CDR3 consists of 15 residues. Germline V gene sequence: CDR1 GTSNPN, CDR2 SVGIG (reference sequence). Trimming pared 1 base from V and 4 bases from J, leaving 15 bases between. CDR3 coding DNA: TGTGCCTGGAGTGCGGACAGCGGGCGGGCAGATACGCAGTATTTT. Protein sequence: CAWSADSGRADTQYF.

The gene calls are TRBV5-1 and TRBJ2-3, with D hard to call. Germline V gives CDR1 SGHRS, CDR2 YFSETQ. V lost 3 bases and J lost 6, with 20 bases in between. CDR3 length equals 16 residues. Here the CDR3 DNA reads TGCGCCAGCAGCTCGGGCCCGGACGGATTTGAGGATACGCAGTATTTT. Translation: CASSSGPDGFEDTQYF.

The chain joins TRBV5-1 to TRBJ2-7; D is uncertain. Germline V gene sequence: CDR1 SGHRS, CDR2 YFSETQ. Trimming removed 4 bases at V and 1 base at J, with 3 bases between. This CDR3 spans 11 amino acids. The CDR3 DNA is TGCGCCAGCAGCCGTTCCTACGAGCAGTACTTC. It translates to CASSRSYEQYF.

This chain connects TRBV14 to TRBJ2-2; 10 bases are a match to TRBD2. The CDR3 is 19 amino acids. J was trimmed by 5 bases and V by 4 bases; bases with no gene match: 16. Per germline, CDR1 SGHDN and CDR2 FVKESK. The chain's CDR3 is CASSRRGSGGAFRTGELFF. CDR3 DNA: TGTGCCAGCAGCCGAAGAGGCAGCGGGGGGGCCTTTCGGACCGGGGAGCTGTTTTTT.

The J gene is TRBJ2-2, the V gene TRBV5-6, with D possibly being TRBD2 (5 bases). The germline V gene encodes CDR1 SGHDT and CDR2 YYEEEE. The CDR3 is made up of 17 amino acids. V dropped 1 base and J dropped 0 bases, with 13 bases sitting between them. The CDR3 region is CASSLSGLHANTGELFF. The CDR3 DNA follows: TGTGCCAGCAGCTTGTCCGGACTTCACGCGAACACCGGGGAGCTGTTTTTT.

This clone was detected only once. The rearrangement links TRBV11-2 to TRBJ2-4; 7 nucleotides agree with TRBD1. With 5 bases clipped from V and 9 bases from J, the junction kept 10 bases outside the gene matches. Germline lookup yields CDR1 SGHAT and CDR2 FQNNGV. This CDR3 is 14 amino acids long. The CDR3 DNA sequence: TGTGCCAGCAGCACTCAACAGGGGATCGGCATTCAGTACTTC. Translated, it gives CASSTQQGIGIQYF.

This chain connects TRBV29-1 to TRBJ2-1; 10 nucleotides align to TRBD2. Germline CDR1 SQVTM, CDR2 ANQGSEA. The trim removed 7 bases at V and 8 bases at J, leaving 17 bases unmatched. The CDR3 extends over 16 amino acids. The CDR3 region has the DNA TGCAGCGCCGGCACTAGCGGGGTGCACTGGGAAGATGAGCAGTTCTTC. Encoded protein: CSAGTSGVHWEDEQFF.

The V and J genes are TRBV2 and TRBJ1-2; possibly TRBD1 for D (5 bases). The CDR3 totals 12 residues. V was trimmed by 3 bases and J by 8 bases, leaving 10 bases between them. Germline V lookup: CDR1 SNHLY, CDR2 FYNNEI. The CDR3 region has the DNA TGTGCCAGCAGTGAGACAGCGTGGGGCTACACCTTC. It translates to CASSETAWGYTF.

V usage is TRBV27 and J usage is TRBJ1-2, with D uncertain. V shed 2 bases and J shed 1 base, with 8 bases lying between them. Germline CDR1 reads MNHEY; CDR2 reads SMNVEV (reference sequence). This CDR3 is built from 14 residues. CDR3 protein: CASSLGYGNYGYTF. The CDR3 nucleotides read TGTGCCAGCAGTTTAGGCTACGGTAACTATGGCTACACCTTC.

J is TRBJ2-7 and V is TRBV6-1; 11 bases match TRBD2. The germline gives CDR1 MNHNS, CDR2 SASEGT. The CDR3 covers 15 residues. The V segment lost 5 bases and the J segment 3 bases; nucleotides outside the gene matches: 6. The CDR3 DNA follows: TGTGCCAGCAGTCTTAGCGGGGGGGCCTACTACGAGCAGTACGTC. Protein product: CASSLSGGAYYEQYV.

The rearrangement links TRBV27 to TRBJ2-1; TRBD1 aligns across 9 bases. CDR3 length: 16 residues. CDR1 is MNHEY, CDR2 SMNVEV, per germline (reference sequence). V gave up 6 bases and J gave up 9 bases; unmatched junction bases: 15. CDR3 in DNA: TGTGCCAGCAGCTTGTGGACAGGGACAGGGAGTGCTGAGCAGTTCTTC. The encoded protein is CASSLWTGTGSAEQFF.

The J gene is TRBJ1-3, the V gene TRBV2; tentatively, D is TRBD1 (6 bases). V was pared by 7 bases and J by 4 bases, with 23 bases between. The CDR3 runs to 17 residues. Per germline, CDR1 SNHLY and CDR2 FYNNEI. CDR3 amino acids: CASILGRQEVRGNTIYF. The CDR3 region has the DNA TGTGCCAGCATTCTCGGTCGACAGGAGGTTAGGGGAAACACCATATATTTT.

The chain joins TRBV14 to TRBJ1-2; unclear D gene. The CDR3 has 13 amino acids. Trimming removed 2 bases from V and 8 bases from J, with 12 bases in between. Per germline, CDR1 SGHDN and CDR2 FVKESK. This CDR3 reads CASSQYASGGYTF. DNA for the CDR3: TGTGCCAGCAGCCAATACGCGTCGGGGGGCTACACCTTC. The full variable domain, with the rest looked up from reference TRBV14 and TRBJ1-2, is EAGVTQFPSHSVIEKGQTVTLRCDPISGHDNLYWYRRVMGKEIKFLLHFVKESKQDESGMPNNRFLAERTGGTYSTLKVQPAELEDSGVYFCASSQYASGGYTFGSGTRLTVV.

This chain links TRBV6-5 with TRBJ1-4; 8 bases line up with TRBD1. With 6 bases clipped from V and 7 bases from J, the junction kept 10 bases outside the gene matches. Germline V gene sequence: CDR1 MNHEY, CDR2 SVGAGI. This CDR3 has 15 amino acids. CDR3 DNA: TGTGCCAGCAGACTTAACAGGGGGACGGGTGAAAAACTGTTTTTT. It codes for CASRLNRGTGEKLFF.

The CDR3 is CASSEAWTDYNSPLHF. Here the CDR3 DNA reads TGTGCCAGCAGTGAAGCTTGGACAGACTATAATTCACCCCTCCACTTT. J is TRBJ1-6 and V is TRBV6-1; D possibly corresponds to TRBD1 (6 bases). Between the trimmed V and J ends, which lost 0 bases and 3 bases, there was a span of 9 bases. CDR1 is MNHNS and CDR2 is SASEGT in the germline V gene. CDR3 length: 16 amino acids.

The V and J genes are TRBV30 and TRBJ1-1; no definite D call. CDR1 is GTSNPN, CDR2 SVGIG, per germline (reference sequence). The CDR3 is 11 residues long. The ends were cut back, 5 bases at V and 2 bases at J, with 6 bases in the middle. The CDR3 loop is CAWDHNTEAFF. The DNA of the CDR3 is TGTGCCTGGGACCACAACACTGAAGCTTTCTTT.

This clone was seen a handful of times. The chain couples TRBV15 to TRBJ2-7; 8 bases line up with TRBD1. This CDR3 is built from 16 residues. The trim removed 0 bases at V and 4 bases at J, leaving 8 bases unmatched. CDR1 LNHNV and CDR2 YYDKDF come from the germline V gene (reference sequence). Here the CDR3 reads CATSREGGTGGYEQYF. The CDR3 DNA reads as TGTGCCACCAGCAGAGAAGGGGGGACAGGAGGGTACGAGCAGTACTTC.

The rearrangement links TRBV18 to TRBJ2-2; D gene unclear. CDR1 KGHSH and CDR2 LQKENI come from the germline V gene. This CDR3 has 14 amino acids. V was pared by 6 bases and J by 6 bases, with 14 bases between. The CDR3 DNA sequence: TGTGCCAGCTCCCCCCCGTCTATCTCCGGGGAGCTGTTTTTT. This translates into CASSPPSISGELFF.

This clone has a handful of counts. The rearrangement uses TRBV7-8 and TRBJ1-6, with TRBD1 matching over 10 bases. V shed 5 bases and J 6 bases; nucleotides not matched to a gene: 10. The CDR3 loop spans 17 amino acids. Germline CDR1 and CDR2: SGHVS and FQNEAQ. The CDR3 loop is CASSPRGGQGVNSPLHF. The DNA for the CDR3 is TGTGCCAGCAGCCCGAGGGGCGGACAGGGGGTTAATTCACCCCTCCACTTT.